This T cell receptor beta chain originates from a study of long-term antiretroviral therapy in people with HIV. Study summary: It was about a decade after the earliest samples that the 2015 immediate-ART recommendation appeared.

Run at survey level, the immunoSEQ assay was version v3.0. Using immunoSEQ multiplex PCR, the repertoire was profiled, and TCRdb retains in-frame clones only, with some absent. The sample lists 35,000 to 40,000 clones; roughly 82% were seen once. Whole-study results and caveats: Subsequent to ART, diversity was augmented yet persisted below that of transplant donor controls. HIV repertoire CDR3 lengths ranged less widely than those of controls.

On this clone itself: Its antigen remains unidentified.

Going into DNA extraction, samples held about 0.85-11 million cryopreserved PBMC. Germline V gene data show CDR1 as SEHNR and CDR2 as FQNEAQ (reference sequence). This CDR3 spans 16 amino acids. V lost 5 bases, J lost 2 bases, and 18 bases lay in between. The TCR originated in a man younger than 35 with HIV. The specimen comprised unsorted PBMCs, sampled 0.3 years after starting antiretroviral therapy. V is TRBV7-9 and J is TRBJ1-2, with D possibly being TRBD1 (5 bases). The CDR3 DNA reads TGTGCCAGCAGCCCTTTAAGTGGGGGGTCCAACTATGGCTACACCTTC. It specifies CASSPLSGGSNYGYTF.